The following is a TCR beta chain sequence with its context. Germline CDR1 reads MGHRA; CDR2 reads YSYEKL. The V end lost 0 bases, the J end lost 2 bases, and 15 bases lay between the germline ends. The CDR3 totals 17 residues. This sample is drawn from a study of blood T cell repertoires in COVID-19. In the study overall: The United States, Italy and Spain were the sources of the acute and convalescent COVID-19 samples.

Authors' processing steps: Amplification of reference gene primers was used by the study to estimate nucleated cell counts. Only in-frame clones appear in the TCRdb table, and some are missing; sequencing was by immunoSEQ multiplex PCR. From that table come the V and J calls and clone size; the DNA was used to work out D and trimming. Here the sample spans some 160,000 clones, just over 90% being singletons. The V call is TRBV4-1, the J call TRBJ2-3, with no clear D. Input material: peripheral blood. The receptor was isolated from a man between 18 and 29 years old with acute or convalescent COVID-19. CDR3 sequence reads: CASSQEGSSGITDTQYF. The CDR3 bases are TGCGCCAGCAGCCAAGAAGGTAGCAGTGGAATCACAGATACGCAGTATTTT.